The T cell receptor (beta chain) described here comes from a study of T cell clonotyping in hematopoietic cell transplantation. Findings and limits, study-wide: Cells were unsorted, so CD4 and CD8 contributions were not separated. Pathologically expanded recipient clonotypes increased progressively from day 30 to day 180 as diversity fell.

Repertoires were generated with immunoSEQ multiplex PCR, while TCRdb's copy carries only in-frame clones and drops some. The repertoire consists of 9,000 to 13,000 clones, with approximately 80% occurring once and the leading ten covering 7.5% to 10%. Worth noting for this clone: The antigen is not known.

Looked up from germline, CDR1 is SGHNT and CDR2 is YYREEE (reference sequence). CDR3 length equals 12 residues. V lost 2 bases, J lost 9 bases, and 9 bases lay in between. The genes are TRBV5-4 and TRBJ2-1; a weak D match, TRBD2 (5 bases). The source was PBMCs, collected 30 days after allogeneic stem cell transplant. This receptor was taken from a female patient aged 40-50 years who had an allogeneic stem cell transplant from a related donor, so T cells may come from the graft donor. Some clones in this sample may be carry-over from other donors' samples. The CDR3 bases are TGTGCCAGCAGCTTAATAGGGAGTGAGCAGTTCTTC. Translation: CASSLIGSEQFF.